Included here is one T cell receptor (beta chain) sequence, with context. Its antigen remains unidentified. The libraries of TRB cDNA were constructed through 5' RACE using UMI labels. TCRdb derives one entry per CDR3 protein from the 5' RACE reads, leaving out DNA. Its table records about 110,000 distinct CDR3 sequences. The germline V gene has CDR1 MDHEN and CDR2 SYDVKM. The CDR3 consists of 14 residues. These data are taken from a study of CXCR3-negative and CXCR3-positive naive CD8 T cells. Overall study findings and caveats: Greater hydrophobicity was found in TRB CDR3s of CXCR3-positive naive cells than of CXCR3-negative naive cells. Within a donor, both naive subsets shared TRBV-TRBJ usage, unlike memory cells.

The rearrangement uses TRBV28 and TRBJ2-3. This clonotype was obtained from a human donor in good health. Some clones in this sample may be carry-over from other donors' samples. The specimen sequenced was naive CXCR3+ CD8+ T cells from blood. Indicated subset: CD45RO-CCR7+CD27+CD95- naive CD8+ T cells expressing CXCR3 (TNR3+). The CDR3 here is CASQPDGVTDTQYF.